The T cell receptor beta chain under discussion was sequenced for a study of CD4+ T cells in melanoma. The repertoire was sequenced with immunoSEQ multiplex PCR; TCRdb's copy has only in-frame clones and lacks some. In the table there are tens of thousands of clones, nearly 70% of which are singletons. The length of the CDR3 is 16 residues. V lost 0 bases, J lost 4 bases, and 14 bases lay in between. The germline V gene encodes CDR1 SGDLS and CDR2 YYNGEE. Sequenced input: tumor tissue. The origin of this receptor is a human donor with melanoma. V gene TRBV9 combines with J gene TRBJ2-1; unclear D gene. CDR3: CASSVDWASYYNEQFF. CDR3 nucleotides: TGTGCCAGCAGCGTAGACTGGGCCAGCTATTACAATGAGCAGTTCTTC.